This is a list of T cell receptor beta chains from one sample in a study of blood T cell repertoires in COVID-19. Repertoires were generated with immunoSEQ multiplex PCR, while TCRdb's copy carries only in-frame clones and drops some. The sample carries approximately 97,000 clones, 75% to 90% recorded once. Sequenced sample: peripheral blood. Source of these receptors: a man aged 80 or over with acute or convalescent COVID-19. Both conserved end residues are part of each CDR3. The D gene is left open where the match is weak. The size of a clone is reported for some rows only, either as once, few or many, or as a class for expanded clones.

j_gene	v_gene	len	d_gene	abundance	CDR3aa	CDR3nt
TRBJ2-7	TRBV27	19	.	.	CASSLTGGGAGGRSYEQYF	TGTGCCAGCAGTTTAACAGGGGGCGGAGCGGGAGGGCGTTCCTACGAGCAGTACTTC
TRBJ1-1	TRBV18	15	TRBD1	.	CASSPRGQGDTEAFF	TGTGCCAGCTCACCGAGGGGGCAGGGGGACACTGAAGCTTTCTTT
TRBJ2-7	TRBV9	17	TRBD2	few	CASSVSSGGSYPYEQYF	TGTGCCAGCAGCGTAAGTTCCGGCGGGAGTTACCCCTACGAGCAGTACTTC
TRBJ2-1	TRBV7-3	13	.	.	CASSSFSSNEQFF	TGTGCCAGCAGCTCGTTTTCCAGCAATGAGCAGTTCTTC
TRBJ1-1	TRBV6-5	11	.	once	CASVAAHEAFF	TGTGCCAGCGTCGCCGCGCATGAAGCTTTCTTT
TRBJ1-6	TRBV11-1	14	.	.	CASSLGRYNSPLHF	TGTGCCAGCAGCTTGGGGAGATATAATTCACCCCTCCACTTT
TRBJ2-5	TRBV28	14	.	.	CASSLPQGWETQYF	TGTGCCAGCAGTTTACCCCAGGGGTGGGAGACCCAGTACTTC
TRBJ2-1	TRBV11-3	16	TRBD2	.	CASSFRTSGRGSEQFF	TGTGCCAGCAGCTTTCGGACTAGCGGGAGGGGAAGTGAGCAGTTCTTC
TRBJ1-1	TRBV9	16	.	.	CASSATWTVTATEAFF	TGTGCCAGCAGCGCCACCTGGACAGTAACGGCCACTGAAGCTTTCTTT
TRBJ1-2	TRBV12-3/TRBV12-4	13	TRBD1	.	CASTFDRVSGYTF	TGTGCCAGCACCTTCGACAGGGTGAGTGGCTACACCTTC
TRBJ2-1	TRBV5-1	15	.	.	CASSLTFSSYNEQFF	TGCGCCAGCAGCCTGACTTTTAGCTCCTACAATGAGCAGTTCTTC
TRBJ2-1	TRBV5-4	15	TRBD2	.	CASSSRTSGSNEQFF	TGTGCCAGCAGCTCTCGGACTAGCGGGAGCAATGAGCAGTTCTTC
TRBJ2-7	TRBV12-2	15	.	.	CASRSRTSGSYEQYF	TGTGCAAGTCGCTCTCGGACTAGCGGGAGTTACGAGCAGTACTTC
TRBJ1-5	TRBV28	14	.	.	CASSPGFQYQPQHF	TGTGCCAGCAGTCCCGGGTTTCAATATCAGCCCCAGCATTTT
TRBJ2-4	TRBV5-1	17	.	once	CASSLGFQGLSGVYQYF	TGCGCCAGCAGCTTGGGGTTCCAGGGCTTATCGGGCGTATATCAGTACTTC
TRBJ1-5	TRBV6-1	14	.	.	CASTLLKGDQPQHF	TGTGCCAGCACCCTCCTGAAGGGGGATCAGCCCCAGCATTTT
TRBJ2-3	TRBV3-1/TRBV3-2	17	TRBD2	.	CASSQLFGTSGTDTQYF	TGTGCCAGCAGCCAACTTTTCGGGACTAGTGGGACAGATACGCAGTATTTT
TRBJ2-7	TRBV28	16	TRBD2	few	CASSFLSGGTAYEQYF	TGTGCCAGCAGTTTCTTGAGCGGGGGGACCGCCTACGAGCAGTACTTC
TRBJ2-7	TRBV19	13	.	.	CASSAQGSHEQYF	TGTGCCAGTAGTGCCCAGGGGTCCCACGAGCAGTACTTC
TRBJ1-6	TRBV28	14	TRBD1	.	CASGLGTVNSPLHF	TGTGCCAGCGGCCTCGGGACAGTTAATTCACCCCTCCACTTT
TRBJ1-5	TRBV28	14	.	.	CASSLVQTNQPQHF	TGTGCCAGCAGTTTAGTACAGACAAATCAGCCCCAGCATTTT
TRBJ2-5	TRBV10-3	15	TRBD2	.	CAISESILAGGPVYF	TGTGCCATCAGTGAGTCGATTCTAGCGGGAGGGCCAGTGTACTTC
TRBJ1-5	TRBV27	15	.	.	CASSLSRAGNQPQHF	TGTGCCAGCAGTTTATCGAGGGCAGGCAATCAGCCCCAGCATTTT
TRBJ2-5	TRBV14	16	TRBD2	once	CASSQPRTRGGETQYF	TGTGCCAGCAGCCAACCCAGGACTAGAGGCGGAGAGACCCAGTACTTC
TRBJ2-7	TRBV4-2	16	TRBD2	few	CASSQAIAGEPNEQYF	TGTGCCAGCAGCCAGGCCATAGCGGGAGAGCCGAATGAGCAGTACTTC
TRBJ2-7	TRBV9	19	TRBD1	.	CASSKTGTGRLSGPNEQYF	TGTGCCAGCAGCAAAACCGGGACAGGACGACTCAGCGGGCCCAACGAGCAGTACTTC
TRBJ2-7	TRBV7-2	15	.	.	CASSLAGVFLYEQYF	TGTGCCAGCAGCTTAGCCGGGGTCTTCCTCTACGAGCAGTACTTC
TRBJ2-1	TRBV12-5	13	.	.	CASGKSEYNEQFF	TGTGCTAGTGGAAAGTCCGAGTACAATGAGCAGTTCTTC
TRBJ1-3	TRBV30	14	.	.	CAWSRGDSGNTIYF	TGTGCCTGGAGTCGCGGGGACTCTGGAAACACCATATATTTT
TRBJ1-2	TRBV6-2/TRBV6-3	16	TRBD1	.	CASSSGRQGLSYGYTF	TGTGCCAGCAGTTCCGGGCGACAGGGTTTGTCCTATGGCTACACCTTC
TRBJ2-5	TRBV6-4	18	.	.	CASSDPSTSGLVPETQYF	TGTGCCAGCAGTGATCCATCGACGAGCGGGCTAGTCCCGGAGACCCAGTACTTC